Listed below are T cell receptor beta chains from one sample, sequenced in a study of CD8 T cells in ankylosing spondylitis. Each CDR3 protein gets one entry after TCRdb re-called the 5' RACE reads with MiXCR. This sample has around 490,000 distinct CDR3 sequences; about 5.2% occur once, and the top ten carry roughly 3.5%. Source material: blood, either unsorted or a sorted T cell fraction (not recorded which). The receptors stem from a male donor with ankylosing spondylitis. CDR3s include the opening cysteine and the closing phenylalanine or tryptophan.

j_call v_call cdr3_aa
TRBJ2-5 TRBV5-1 CASSLYALETQYF
TRBJ2-5 TRBV20-1 CSARGDRDSQETQYF
TRBJ2-7 TRBV4-3 CASSQGSGLADYEQYF
TRBJ1-2 TRBV24-1 CATSDWDSRGYTF
TRBJ2-5 TRBV20-1 CSARGKYASKRETQYF
TRBJ1-2 TRBV20-1 CSGREGPYGYTF
TRBJ1-3 TRBV15 CATSREMGVFGNTIYF
TRBJ2-3 TRBV10-3 CAISERVTDTQYF
TRBJ2-3 TRBV10-3 CATLTGSTDTQYF
TRBJ1-6 TRBV5-1 CASSPIEGSTYNSPLHF
TRBJ2-2 TRBV3-1 CASSQDPHPTGELFF
TRBJ2-7 TRBV5-1 CASSHRDSGGEQYF
TRBJ2-7 TRBV7-2 CASSSSGNLAGDDEQYF
TRBJ2-3 TRBV6-5 CASSYGRSPDTQYF
TRBJ1-3 TRBV10-3 CAISPHDRGVGNTIYF
TRBJ2-7 TRBV4-2 CASSQAELAGGPSSYEQYF
TRBJ2-6 TRBV6-5 CASSYSTQGYSSGANVLTF
TRBJ1-4 TRBV29-1 CSVALSTGEKLFF
TRBJ2-7 TRBV7-2 CASSLGVAGGKYEQYF
TRBJ2-5 TRBV27 CASSEAGAGGQETQYF
TRBJ2-7 TRBV20-1 CSASRETYEQYF
TRBJ2-5 TRBV28 CASSSHGQGAVGETQYF
TRBJ2-2 TRBV7-6 CASSASGGRVPGELFF
TRBJ2-5 TRBV20-1 CSASGLAGETQYF
TRBJ2-3 TRBV6-1 CASTLGGSTDTQYF
TRBJ2-1 TRBV20-1 CSASPDPYNEQFF